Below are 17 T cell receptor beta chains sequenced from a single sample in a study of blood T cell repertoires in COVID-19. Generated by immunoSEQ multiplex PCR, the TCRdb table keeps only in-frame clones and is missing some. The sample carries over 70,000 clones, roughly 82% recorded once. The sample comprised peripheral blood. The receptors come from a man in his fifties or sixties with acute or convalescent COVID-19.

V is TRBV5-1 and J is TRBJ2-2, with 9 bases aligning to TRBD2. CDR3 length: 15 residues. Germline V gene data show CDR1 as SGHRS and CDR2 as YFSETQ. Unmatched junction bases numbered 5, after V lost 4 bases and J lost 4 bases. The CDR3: CASSDSGGLTGELFF. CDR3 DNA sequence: TGCGCCAGCAGCGATAGCGGGGGCCTCACCGGGGAGCTGTTTTTT.

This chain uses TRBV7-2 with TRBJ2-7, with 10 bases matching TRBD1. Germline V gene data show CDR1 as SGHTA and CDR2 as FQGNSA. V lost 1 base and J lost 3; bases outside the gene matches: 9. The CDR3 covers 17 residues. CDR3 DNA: TGTGCCAGCAGCTTAGGGGACAGGGGCCCCCTCGGCTACGAGCAGTACTTC. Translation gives CASSLGDRGPLGYEQYF. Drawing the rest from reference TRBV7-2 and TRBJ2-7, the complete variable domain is GAGVSQSPSNKVTEKGKDVELRCDPISGHTALYWYRQSLGQGLEFLIYFQGNSAPDKSGLPSDRFSAERTGGSVSTLTIQRTQQEDSAVYLCASSLGDRGPLGYEQYFGPGTRLTVT.

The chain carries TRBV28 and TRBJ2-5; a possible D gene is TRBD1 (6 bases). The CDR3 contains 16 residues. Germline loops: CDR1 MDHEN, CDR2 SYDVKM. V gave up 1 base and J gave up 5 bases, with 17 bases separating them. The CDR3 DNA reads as TGTGCCAGCAGTTTATTGGGACAATACCAAGGGGAGACCCAGTACTTC. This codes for CASSLLGQYQGETQYF.

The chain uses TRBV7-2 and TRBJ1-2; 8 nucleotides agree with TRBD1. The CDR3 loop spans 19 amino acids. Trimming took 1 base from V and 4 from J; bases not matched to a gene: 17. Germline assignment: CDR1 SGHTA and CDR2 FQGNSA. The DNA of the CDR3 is TGTGCCAGCAGCTTAGTCGGGGAGAGGACAGGGTGGACTTCCTATGGCTACACCTTC. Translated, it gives CASSLVGERTGWTSYGYTF.

The DNA of the CDR3 is TGTGCCAGCAGCACCCAAGGACAGGGAGGGACTGAAGCTTTCTTT. Its protein product is CASSTQGQGGTEAFF. The chain combines TRBV7-2 with TRBJ1-1, with 8 bases matching TRBD1. The V segment lost 5 bases and the J segment 5 bases; nucleotides outside the gene matches: 10. The CDR3 totals 15 residues. Germline V gene sequence: CDR1 SGHTA, CDR2 FQGNSA.

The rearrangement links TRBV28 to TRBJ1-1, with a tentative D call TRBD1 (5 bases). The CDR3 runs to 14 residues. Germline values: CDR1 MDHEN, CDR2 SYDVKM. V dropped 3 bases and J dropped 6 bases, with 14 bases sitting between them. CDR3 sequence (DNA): TGTGCCAGCAGTTTGTACAGGCAAGAGGCTGAAGCTTTCTTT. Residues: CASSLYRQEAEAFF.

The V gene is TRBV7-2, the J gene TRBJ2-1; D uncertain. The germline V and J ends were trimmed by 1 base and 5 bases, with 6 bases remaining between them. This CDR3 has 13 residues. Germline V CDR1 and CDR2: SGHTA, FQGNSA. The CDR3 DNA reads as TGTGCCAGCAGCTTAGTTATCGACAATGAGCAGTTCTTC. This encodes CASSLVIDNEQFF.

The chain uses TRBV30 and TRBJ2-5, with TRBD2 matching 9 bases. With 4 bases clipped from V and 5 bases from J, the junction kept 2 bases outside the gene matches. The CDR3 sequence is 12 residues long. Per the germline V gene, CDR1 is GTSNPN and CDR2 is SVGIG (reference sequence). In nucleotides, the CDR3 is TGTGCCTGGACGCTAGCGGGGGAGACCCAGTACTTC. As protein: CAWTLAGETQYF.

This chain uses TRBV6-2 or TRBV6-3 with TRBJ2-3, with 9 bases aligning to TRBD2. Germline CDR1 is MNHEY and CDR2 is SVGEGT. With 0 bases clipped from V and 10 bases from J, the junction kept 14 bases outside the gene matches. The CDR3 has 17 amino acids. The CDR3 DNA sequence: TGTGCCAGCAGTTACTCGATAAGCGGGGGGACCCTCGATGCGCAGTATTTT. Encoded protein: CASSYSISGGTLDAQYF.

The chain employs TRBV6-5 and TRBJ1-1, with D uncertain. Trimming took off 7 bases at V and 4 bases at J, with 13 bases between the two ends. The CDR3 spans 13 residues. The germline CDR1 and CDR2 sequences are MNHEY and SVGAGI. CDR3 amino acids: CASTRDLITEAFF. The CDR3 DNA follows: TGTGCCAGCACGAGGGATTTGATCACTGAAGCTTTCTTT.

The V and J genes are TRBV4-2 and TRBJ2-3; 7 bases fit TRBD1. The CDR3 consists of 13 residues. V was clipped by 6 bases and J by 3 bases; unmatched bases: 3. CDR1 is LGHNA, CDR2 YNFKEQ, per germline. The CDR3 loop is CASSSGGTDTQYF. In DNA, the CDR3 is TGTGCCAGCAGTTCAGGGGGTACAGATACGCAGTATTTT.

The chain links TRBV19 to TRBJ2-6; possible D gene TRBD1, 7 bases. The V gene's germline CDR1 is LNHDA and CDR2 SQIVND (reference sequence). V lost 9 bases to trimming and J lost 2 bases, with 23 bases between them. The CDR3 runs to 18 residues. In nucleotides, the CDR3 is TGTGCCAGCCAACGGGGGACAGCTCTTCTTACTGGGGCCAACGTCCTGACTTTC. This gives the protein CASQRGTALLTGANVLTF.

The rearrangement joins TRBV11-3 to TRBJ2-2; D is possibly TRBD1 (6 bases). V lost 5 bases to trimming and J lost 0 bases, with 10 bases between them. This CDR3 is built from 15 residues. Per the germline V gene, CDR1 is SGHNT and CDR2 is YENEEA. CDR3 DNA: TGTGCCAGCAGCGCAACAGGGACGAACACCGGGGAGCTGTTTTTT. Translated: CASSATGTNTGELFF.

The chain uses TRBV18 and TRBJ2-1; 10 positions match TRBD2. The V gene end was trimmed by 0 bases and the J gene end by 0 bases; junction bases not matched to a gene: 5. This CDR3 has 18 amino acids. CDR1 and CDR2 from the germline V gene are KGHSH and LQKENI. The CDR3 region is CASSPPSGRPSSYNEQFF. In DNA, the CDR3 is TGTGCCAGCTCACCACCTAGCGGGAGGCCGAGCTCCTACAATGAGCAGTTCTTC.

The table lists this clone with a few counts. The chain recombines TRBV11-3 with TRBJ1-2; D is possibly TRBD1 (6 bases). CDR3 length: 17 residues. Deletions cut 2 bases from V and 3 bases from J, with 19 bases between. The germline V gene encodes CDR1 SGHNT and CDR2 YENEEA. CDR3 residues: CASSLNPAGVSYYGYTF. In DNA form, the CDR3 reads TGTGCCAGCAGCTTAAACCCGGCAGGGGTTTCATACTATGGCTACACCTTC.

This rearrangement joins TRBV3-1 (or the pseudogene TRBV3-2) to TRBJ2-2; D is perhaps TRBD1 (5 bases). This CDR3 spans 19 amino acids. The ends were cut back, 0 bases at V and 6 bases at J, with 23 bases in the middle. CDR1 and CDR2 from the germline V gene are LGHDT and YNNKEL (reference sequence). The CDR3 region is CASSQDQGSLNGASGELFF. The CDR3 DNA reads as TGTGCCAGCAGCCAAGATCAGGGCTCCCTAAATGGGGCGTCCGGGGAGCTGTTTTTT.

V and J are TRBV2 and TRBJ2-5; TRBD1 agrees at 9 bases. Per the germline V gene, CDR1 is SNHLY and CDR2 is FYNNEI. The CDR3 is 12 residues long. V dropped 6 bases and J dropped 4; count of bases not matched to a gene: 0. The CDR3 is CASRDRGETQYF. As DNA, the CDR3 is TGTGCCAGCAGGGACAGGGGAGAGACCCAGTACTTC.